Following are 10 T cell receptor beta chains from one sample sequenced in a study of shared clonotypes between healthy human individuals. The protocol was immunoSEQ multiplex PCR, while the TCRdb copy is restricted to in-frame clones and leaves out a portion. Found here are about 600,000 clones, around 97% of them singletons; the top ten hold 0.045% to 0.06%. The source material was naive CD4+ T cells sorted from blood. The subset was: CD45RA+ positively selected. All receptors derive from a woman aged 25-40 years in good health.

V usage is TRBV27 and J usage is TRBJ1-6, with a weak D call TRBD1 (5 bases). The CDR3 totals 17 residues. V was trimmed by 4 bases and J by 8 bases, leaving 21 bases between them. CDR1 is MNHEY, CDR2 SMNVEV, per germline (reference sequence). In DNA, the CDR3 is TGTGCCAGCAGTTCCCTCAGGGCAGGAGAGATGTATTCACCCCTCCACTTT. It is translated as CASSSLRAGEMYSPLHF.

With regard to this clone: The sample carries other DNA sequences with the same CDR3. V gene TRBV30 combines with J gene TRBJ2-1, with D uncertain. This CDR3 spans 12 amino acids. Germline CDR1 and CDR2: GTSNPN and SVGIG (reference sequence). With 1 base removed from V and 4 bases from J, the gap between germline ends came to 5 bases. The DNA for the CDR3 is TGTGCCTGGAGTGCTAGTTACAATGAGCAGTTCTTC. Translation gives CAWSASYNEQFF.

This clone was picked up one time. The chain combines TRBV7-8 with TRBJ1-2; perhaps TRBD1 as D (5 bases). The CDR3 runs 15 residues. V gave up 8 bases and J gave up 0 bases, with 16 bases separating them. CDR1 SGHVS and CDR2 FQNEAQ come from the germline V gene. The CDR3: CASFQGRTPNYGYTF. CDR3 sequence (DNA): TGTGCCAGCTTCCAAGGGAGGACACCTAACTATGGCTACACCTTC. The variable domain in full, with the rest retrieved from reference TRBV7-8 and TRBJ1-2, is GAGVSQSPRYKVAKRGQDVALRCDPISGHVSLFWYQQALGQGPEFLTYFQNEAQLDKSGLPSDRFFAERPEGSVSTLKIQRTQQEDSAVYLCASFQGRTPNYGYTFGSGTRLTVV.

The chain joins TRBV15 to TRBJ1-4; D might be TRBD1 (6 bases). The V end was cut by 5 bases, the J end by 3 bases, with 10 bases between. The CDR3 has 14 residues. Germline V gene data show CDR1 as LNHNV and CDR2 as YYDKDF (reference sequence). CDR3 residues: CATSGRTANEKLFF. CDR3 in DNA: TGTGCCACCAGCGGGCGGACAGCTAATGAAAAACTGTTTTTT.

This CDR3 reads CASSLRVDTQYF. CDR3 DNA sequence: TGTGCCAGCAGCTTAAGAGTAGATACGCAGTATTTT. The rearrangement joins TRBV11-2 to TRBJ2-3; D uncertain. Between the trimmed V and J ends, which lost 2 bases and 5 bases, there was a span of 5 bases. There are 12 residues in the CDR3. Germline CDR1 is SGHAT and CDR2 is FQNNGV.

This clone was counted once. V usage is TRBV7-9 and J usage is TRBJ2-3; D remains ambiguous. Trimming pared 5 bases from V and 6 bases from J, leaving 18 bases between. Germline lookup yields CDR1 SEHNR and CDR2 FQNEAQ (reference sequence). There are 15 residues in the CDR3. Here the CDR3 reads CASSPSGPWADTQYF. As DNA, the CDR3 is TGTGCCAGCAGCCCCTCCGGCCCCTGGGCGGATACGCAGTATTTT.

The V call is TRBV9, the J call TRBJ2-2; the D gene is possibly TRBD1 (5 bases). The ends were cut back, 4 bases at V and 1 base at J, with 11 bases in the middle. CDR1 and CDR2 (germline): SGDLS, YYNGEE. CDR3 length equals 15 residues. The CDR3 bases are TGTGCCAGCAGCCCCCGCCAGGGGAACACCGGGGAGCTGTTTTTT. Protein: CASSPRQGNTGELFF. Filled out from reference TRBV9 and TRBJ2-2, the complete variable domain reads DSGVTQTPKHLITATGQRVTLRCSPRSGDLSVYWYQQSLDQGLQFLIQYYNGEERAKGNILERFSAQQFPDLHSELNLSSLELGDSALYFCASSPRQGNTGELFFGEGSRLTVL.

The chain carries TRBV19 and TRBJ2-7; 8 bases agree with TRBD2. The CDR3 is 14 amino acids. J gave up 3 bases and V 6 bases, and 7 bases lay outside the gene matches. Germline-derived CDR1 and CDR2 are LNHDA and SQIVND (reference sequence). CDR3 amino acids: CASRASREGYEQYF. In nucleotides, the CDR3 is TGTGCCAGTAGGGCGTCCCGGGAGGGCTACGAGCAGTACTTC.

The J gene is TRBJ1-5, the V gene TRBV19; D is unresolved. The CDR3 extends over 13 amino acids. The ends were cut back, 7 bases at V and 6 bases at J, with 13 bases in the middle. Germline-derived CDR1 and CDR2 are LNHDA and SQIVND (reference sequence). The CDR3 nucleotides are TGTGCCAGTAACCGGGCCCTGGGTCAGCCCCAGCATTTT. Amino acid sequence: CASNRALGQPQHF.

The V and J genes are TRBV4-1 and TRBJ2-7, with 7 bases matching TRBD2. The CDR3 totals 19 residues. The germline CDR1 and CDR2 sequences are MGHRA and YSYEKL. V dropped 0 bases and J dropped 0; count of bases not matched to a gene: 14. The CDR3 region has the DNA TGCGCCAGCAGCCAAGATCCGGGGGGAGCCCAACCTAGCTCCTACGAGCAGTACTTC. Protein sequence: CASSQDPGGAQPSSYEQYF.